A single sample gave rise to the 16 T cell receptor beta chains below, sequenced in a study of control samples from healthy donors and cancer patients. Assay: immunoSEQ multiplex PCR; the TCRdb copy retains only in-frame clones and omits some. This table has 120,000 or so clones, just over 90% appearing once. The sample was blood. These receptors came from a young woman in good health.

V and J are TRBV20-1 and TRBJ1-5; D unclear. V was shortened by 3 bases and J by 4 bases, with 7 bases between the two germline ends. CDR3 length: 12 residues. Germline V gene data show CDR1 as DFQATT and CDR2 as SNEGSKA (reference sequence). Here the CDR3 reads CSASYPNQPQHF. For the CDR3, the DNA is TGCAGTGCTAGTTATCCTAATCAGCCCCAGCATTTT.

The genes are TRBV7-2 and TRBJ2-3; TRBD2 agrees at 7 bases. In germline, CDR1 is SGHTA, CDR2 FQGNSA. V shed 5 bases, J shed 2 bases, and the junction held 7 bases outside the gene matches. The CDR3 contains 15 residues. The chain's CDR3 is CASSETSEITDTQYF. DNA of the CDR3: TGTGCCAGCAGCGAAACTAGCGAAATCACAGATACGCAGTATTTT.

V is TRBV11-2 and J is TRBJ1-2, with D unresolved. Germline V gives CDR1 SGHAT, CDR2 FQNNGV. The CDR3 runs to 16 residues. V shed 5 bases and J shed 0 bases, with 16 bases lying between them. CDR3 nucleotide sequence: TGTGCCAGCAGCGTCGCGGGGAGGGTATCTAACTATGGCTACACCTTC. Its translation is CASSVAGRVSNYGYTF.

The CDR3 region has the DNA TGCGCCAGCAGCCAAGGTGGGGGGGGCTACACCTTC. Residues: CASSQGGGGYTF. The chain employs TRBV4-1 and TRBJ1-2, with TRBD1 as a possible D gene (5 bases). Germline V gene sequence: CDR1 MGHRA, CDR2 YSYEKL. V was pared by 1 base and J by 8 bases, with 8 bases between. The CDR3 is made up of 12 amino acids.

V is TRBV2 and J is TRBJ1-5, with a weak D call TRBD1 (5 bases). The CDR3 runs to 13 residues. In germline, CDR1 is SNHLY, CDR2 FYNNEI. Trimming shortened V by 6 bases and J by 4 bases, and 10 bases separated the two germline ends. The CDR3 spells CASRGTGNQPQHF. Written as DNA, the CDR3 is TGTGCCAGCAGAGGGACGGGAAATCAGCCCCAGCATTTT.

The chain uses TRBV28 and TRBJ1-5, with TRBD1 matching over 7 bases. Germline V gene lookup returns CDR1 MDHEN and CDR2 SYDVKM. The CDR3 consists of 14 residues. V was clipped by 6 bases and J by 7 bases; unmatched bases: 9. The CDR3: CASSPYRGSQPQHF. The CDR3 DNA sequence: TGTGCCAGCAGCCCGTACAGGGGTTCACAGCCCCAGCATTTT.

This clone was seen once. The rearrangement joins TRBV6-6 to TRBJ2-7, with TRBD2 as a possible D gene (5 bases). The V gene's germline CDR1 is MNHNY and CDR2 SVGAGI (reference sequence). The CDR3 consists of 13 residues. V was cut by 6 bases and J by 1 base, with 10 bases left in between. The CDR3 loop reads CASSRDQSYEQYF. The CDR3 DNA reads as TGTGCCAGCAGCCGGGATCAATCCTACGAGCAGTACTTC.

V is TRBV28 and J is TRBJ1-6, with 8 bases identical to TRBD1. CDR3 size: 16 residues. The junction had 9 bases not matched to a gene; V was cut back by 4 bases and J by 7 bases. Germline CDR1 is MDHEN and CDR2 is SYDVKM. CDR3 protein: CASSSGQGLGNSPLHF. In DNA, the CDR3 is TGTGCCAGCAGTTCCGGACAGGGCTTGGGAAATTCACCCCTCCACTTT.

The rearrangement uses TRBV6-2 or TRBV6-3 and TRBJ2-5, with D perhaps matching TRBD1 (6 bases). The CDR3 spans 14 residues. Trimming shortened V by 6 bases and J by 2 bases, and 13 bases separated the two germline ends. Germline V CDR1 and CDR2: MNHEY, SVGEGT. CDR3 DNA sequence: TGTGCCAGCAGCCCAGGACAGCTACAAGAGACCCAGTACTTC. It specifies CASSPGQLQETQYF.

CDR3 sequence (DNA): TGTGCCAGCAGTAAGACAGGGACCGGGGCCAACGTCCTGACTTTC. Translated: CASSKTGTGANVLTF. J is TRBJ2-6 and V is TRBV2, with 7 bases aligning to TRBD1. J gave up 4 bases and V 5 bases, and 5 bases lay outside the gene matches. The CDR3 extends over 15 amino acids. The germline V gene encodes CDR1 SNHLY and CDR2 FYNNEI.

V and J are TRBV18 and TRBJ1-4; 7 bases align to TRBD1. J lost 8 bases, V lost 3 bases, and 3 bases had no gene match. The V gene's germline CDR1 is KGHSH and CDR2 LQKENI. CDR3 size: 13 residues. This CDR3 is CASSPQGGEKLFF. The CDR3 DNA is TGTGCCAGCTCACCCCAGGGGGGCGAAAAACTGTTTTTT. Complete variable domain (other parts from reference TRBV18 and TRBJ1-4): NAGVMQNPRHLVRRRGQEARLRCSPMKGHSHVYWYRQLPEEGLKFMVYLQKENIIDESGMPKERFSAEFPKEGPSILRIQQVVRGDSAAYFCASSPQGGEKLFFGSGTQLSVL.

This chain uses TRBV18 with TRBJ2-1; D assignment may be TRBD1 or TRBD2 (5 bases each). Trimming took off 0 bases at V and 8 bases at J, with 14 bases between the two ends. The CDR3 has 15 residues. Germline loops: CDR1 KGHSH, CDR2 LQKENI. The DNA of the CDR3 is TGTGCCAGCTCACCACCCTTAGCAGGGAGCCATGAGCAGTTCTTC. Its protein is CASSPPLAGSHEQFF.

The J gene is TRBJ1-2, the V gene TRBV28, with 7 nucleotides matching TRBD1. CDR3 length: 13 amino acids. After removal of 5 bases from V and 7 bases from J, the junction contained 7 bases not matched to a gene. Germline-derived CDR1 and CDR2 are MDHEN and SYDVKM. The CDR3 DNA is TGTGCCAGCAGTAGCTTACAGGGGATTGGCTACACCTTC. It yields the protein CASSSLQGIGYTF.

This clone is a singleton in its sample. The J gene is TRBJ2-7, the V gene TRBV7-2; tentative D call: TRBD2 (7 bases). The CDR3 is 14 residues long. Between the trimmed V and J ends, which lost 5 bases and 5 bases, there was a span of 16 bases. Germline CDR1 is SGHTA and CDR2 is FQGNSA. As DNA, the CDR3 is TGTGCCAGCAGCCCCCATGAGGGGGGGGACGAGCAGTACTTC. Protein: CASSPHEGGDEQYF.

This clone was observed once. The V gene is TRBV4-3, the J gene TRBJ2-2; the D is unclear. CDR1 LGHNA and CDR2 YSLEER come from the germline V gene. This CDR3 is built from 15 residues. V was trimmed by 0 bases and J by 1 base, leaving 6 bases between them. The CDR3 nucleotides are TGCGCCAGCAGCCAAGACAAGGGGAACACCGGGGAGCTGTTTTTT. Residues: CASSQDKGNTGELFF.

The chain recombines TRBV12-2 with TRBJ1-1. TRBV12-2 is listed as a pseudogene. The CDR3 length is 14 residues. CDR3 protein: CASRRGPLNTEAFF. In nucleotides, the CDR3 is TGTGCAAGTCGCCGGGGCCCCCTGAACACTGAAGCTTTCTTT.